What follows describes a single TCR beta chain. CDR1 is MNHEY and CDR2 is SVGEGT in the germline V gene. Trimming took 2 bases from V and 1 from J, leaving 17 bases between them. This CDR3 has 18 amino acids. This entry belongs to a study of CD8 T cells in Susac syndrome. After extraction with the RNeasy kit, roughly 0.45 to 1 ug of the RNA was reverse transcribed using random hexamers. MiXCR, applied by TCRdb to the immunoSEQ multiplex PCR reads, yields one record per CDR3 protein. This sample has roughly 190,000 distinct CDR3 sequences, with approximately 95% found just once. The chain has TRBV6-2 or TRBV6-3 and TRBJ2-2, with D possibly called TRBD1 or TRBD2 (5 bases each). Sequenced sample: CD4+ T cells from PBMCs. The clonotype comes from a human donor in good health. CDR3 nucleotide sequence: TGTGCCAGCAGTTACCCGACGGGGAGAGGGGAGAACACCGGGGAGCTGTTTTTT. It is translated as CASSYPTGRGENTGELFF.